This T cell receptor (beta chain) was obtained from a study of read filtering for tumor transcriptome and immune sequencing. V dropped 3 bases and J dropped 4 bases, with 10 bases sitting between them. Germline V gene data show CDR1 as MRHNA and CDR2 as SNTAGT. The CDR3 spans 13 residues. From around 440 ng of RNA, a library with molecular barcoded alpha/delta and beta/gamma adaptors was made. Each CDR3 protein gets one entry after TCRdb re-called the reads with MiXCR. The table records under 60,000 distinct CDR3 sequences, 15% to 20% of them present only once. Study findings and constraints: RNA-seq captured clonotypes less deeply and reliably than IR-seq.

A note on this clonotype: Antigen specificity is unknown.

The sample was a population of CD138-negative cells sorted from bone marrow. The chain is built from TRBV6-4 and TRBJ2-7; D possibly corresponds to TRBD1 (6 bases). The TCR sequence derives from a donor aged 40 or older with multiple myeloma. CDR3 in DNA: TGTGCCAGCAGTGAAAAACAGGGTTACGAGCAGTACTTC. Translated: CASSEKQGYEQYF.